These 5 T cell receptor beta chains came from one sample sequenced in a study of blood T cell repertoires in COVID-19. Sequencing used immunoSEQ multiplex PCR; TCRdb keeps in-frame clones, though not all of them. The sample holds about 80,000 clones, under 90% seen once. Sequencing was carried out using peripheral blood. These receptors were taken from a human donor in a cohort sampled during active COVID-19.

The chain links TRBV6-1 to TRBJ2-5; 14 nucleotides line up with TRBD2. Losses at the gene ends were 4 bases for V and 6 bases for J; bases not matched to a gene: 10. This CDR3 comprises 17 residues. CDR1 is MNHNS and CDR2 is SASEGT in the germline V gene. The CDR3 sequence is CASSAGLAGARTKTQYF. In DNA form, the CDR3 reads TGTGCCAGCAGTGCGGGACTAGCGGGGGCACGAACGAAGACCCAGTACTTC.

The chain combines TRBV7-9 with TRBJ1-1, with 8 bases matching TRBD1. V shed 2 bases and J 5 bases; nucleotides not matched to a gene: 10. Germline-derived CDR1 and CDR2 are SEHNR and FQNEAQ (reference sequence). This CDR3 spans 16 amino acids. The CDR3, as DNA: TGTGCCAGCAGCTTACCGGGCAGGGGGCGTGGGACTGAAGCTTTCTTT. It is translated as CASSLPGRGRGTEAFF.

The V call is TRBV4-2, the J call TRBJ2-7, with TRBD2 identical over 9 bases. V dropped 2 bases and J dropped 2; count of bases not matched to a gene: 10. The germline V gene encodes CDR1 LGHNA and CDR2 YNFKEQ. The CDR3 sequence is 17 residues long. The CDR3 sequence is CASSQYPGAGGPYEQYF. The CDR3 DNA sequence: TGTGCCAGCAGCCAATATCCCGGGGCGGGGGGGCCCTACGAGCAGTACTTC.

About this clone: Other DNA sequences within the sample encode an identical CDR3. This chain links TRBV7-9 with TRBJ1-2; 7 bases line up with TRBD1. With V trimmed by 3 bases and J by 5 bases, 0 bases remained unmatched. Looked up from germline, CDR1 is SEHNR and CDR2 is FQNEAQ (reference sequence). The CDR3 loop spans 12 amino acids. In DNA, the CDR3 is TGTGCCAGCAGCTTCAGGGGGTATGGCTACACCTTC. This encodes CASSFRGYGYTF.

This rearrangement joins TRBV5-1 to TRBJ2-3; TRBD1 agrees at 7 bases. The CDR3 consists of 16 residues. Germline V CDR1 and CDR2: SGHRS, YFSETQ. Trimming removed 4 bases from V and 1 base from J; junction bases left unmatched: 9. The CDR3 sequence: CASSHNQGVGTDTQYF. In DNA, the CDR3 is TGCGCCAGCAGCCACAACCAGGGGGTAGGCACAGATACGCAGTATTTT.